One sample yielded the 17 T cell receptor beta chains listed below, sequenced in a study of CD8 T cells in ankylosing spondylitis. A single record per CDR3 protein comes from TCRdb applying MiXCR to the 5' RACE reads. The table records 150,000 or so distinct CDR3 sequences, approximately 9.9% of them present only once. Sequenced sample: blood, either unsorted or a sorted T cell fraction (not recorded which). The receptors shown here come from a female donor with ankylosing spondylitis or in good health (not recorded which).

In its sample, this clonotype was seen a few times. This chain links TRBV7-9 with TRBJ2-1; 10 bases agree with TRBD2. The length of the CDR3 is 17 residues. V shed 5 bases, J shed 2 bases, and the junction held 9 bases outside the gene matches. Germline values: CDR1 SEHNR, CDR2 FQNEAQ (reference sequence). Here the CDR3 DNA reads TGTGCCAGCAGCCAACCCAGAGCGGGAGGGCCCTACAATGAGCAGTTCTTC. Its protein is CASSQPRAGGPYNEQFF.

The rearrangement joins TRBV3-1 to TRBJ2-4; the match to TRBD2 covers 11 bases. CDR3 length equals 16 residues. V lost 4 bases to trimming and J lost 3 bases; unmatched junction nucleotides: 5. In germline, CDR1 is LGHDT, CDR2 YNNKEL (reference sequence). For the CDR3, the DNA is TGTGCCAGCAGCCCCGGGACTAGCGGAGGCAAAAACATTCAGTACTTC. Translating it yields CASSPGTSGGKNIQYF.

This clonotype was counted between two and nine times. This sequence joins TRBV4-3 and TRBJ2-7, with 9 bases aligning to TRBD1. Germline trimming cut 4 bases from V and 5 bases from J; bases unmatched to any gene: 12. This CDR3 is built from 16 residues. Per germline, CDR1 LGHNA and CDR2 YSLEER. CDR3 sequence: CASSPGTGSNLNEQYF. In DNA, the CDR3 is TGCGCCAGCAGCCCAGGGACAGGGAGTAATCTTAACGAGCAGTACTTC.

This clonotype has more than one count but fewer than ten. The CDR3 here is CSARDALSSGQYF. Here the CDR3 DNA reads TGCAGTGCTAGAGATGCGCTCTCATCAGGGCAGTACTTC. The chain couples TRBV20-1 to TRBJ2-7, with D unclear. From germline, CDR1 is DFQATT and CDR2 SNEGSKA (reference sequence). The CDR3 is 13 amino acids. With 0 bases removed from V and 9 bases from J, the gap between germline ends came to 15 bases.

This clonotype was found many times. The chain links TRBV4-2 to TRBJ2-1; 8 bases agree with TRBD2. Germline values: CDR1 LGHNA, CDR2 YNFKEQ. This CDR3 comprises 13 residues. Germline trimming cut 2 bases from V and 8 bases from J; bases unmatched to any gene: 2. CDR3 sequence reads: CASSQLAGDEQFF. CDR3 nucleotide sequence: TGTGCCAGCAGCCAACTAGCGGGCGATGAGCAGTTCTTC.

This clonotype occurred many times. The chain links TRBV6-5 to TRBJ2-2; D uncertain. Germline loops: CDR1 MNHEY, CDR2 SVGAGI. V lost 2 bases, J lost 7 bases, and 17 bases lay in between. This CDR3 spans 16 amino acids. CDR3 residues: CASSYHLSNSFGELFF. Written as DNA, the CDR3 is TGTGCCAGCAGTTACCACCTCTCGAACAGTTTCGGGGAGCTGTTTTTT.

V usage is TRBV18 and J usage is TRBJ2-3; D may be TRBD2 (5 bases). CDR1 is KGHSH, CDR2 LQKENI, per germline. The V gene lost 9 bases and the J gene lost 1 base, with 17 bases spanning the gap. The CDR3 has 15 residues. CDR3: CARRLPTIGTDTQYF. The CDR3 DNA follows: TGTGCCAGAAGACTACCTACTATCGGCACAGATACGCAGTATTTT.

This chain links TRBV14 with TRBJ2-1, with 16 nucleotides matching TRBD2. CDR3 length: 23 residues. Per germline, CDR1 SGHDN and CDR2 FVKESK. V dropped 3 bases and J dropped 3; count of bases not matched to a gene: 20. The CDR3 sequence is CASSQPGLAGGPAAVRDYNEQFF. Here the CDR3 DNA reads TGTGCCAGCAGCCAGCCGGGACTAGCGGGAGGGCCCGCGGCAGTTCGTGACTACAATGAGCAGTTCTTC. The variable domain in full, completed from reference TRBV14 and TRBJ2-1, reads EAGVTQFPSHSVIEKGQTVTLRCDPISGHDNLYWYRRVMGKEIKFLLHFVKESKQDESGMPNNRFLAERTGGTYSTLKVQPAELEDSGVYFCASSQPGLAGGPAAVRDYNEQFFGPGTRLTVL.

This clonotype was seen many times. The chain couples TRBV6-5 to TRBJ2-7, with D uncertain. V was clipped by 2 bases and J by 3 bases, with 11 bases between them. The CDR3 consists of 14 residues. Germline V lookup: CDR1 MNHEY, CDR2 SVGAGI. CDR3 in amino acids: CASSYGDRFYEQYF. The CDR3 DNA sequence: TGTGCCAGCAGTTACGGAGATCGTTTCTACGAGCAGTACTTC.

This clonotype was counted only a few times. The chain is built from TRBV6-2 or TRBV6-3 and TRBJ2-7; TRBD2 might be the D (11 bases). The CDR3 extends over 24 amino acids. Germline-derived CDR1 and CDR2 are MNHEY and SVGEGT. Trimming left V 2 bases short and J 2 bases short, with 40 bases between. The chain's CDR3 is CASSYTGTGEPSGRPTSSAYEQYF. The CDR3, as DNA: TGTGCCAGCAGTTACACCGGGACAGGGGAGCCTAGCGGGAGGCCAACCTCATCCGCCTACGAGCAGTACTTC.

The rearrangement joins TRBV7-2 to TRBJ2-1, with D possibly TRBD1 on 6 matching bases. The V gene's germline CDR1 is SGHTA and CDR2 FQGNSA. V lost 5 bases to trimming and J lost 1 base, with 12 bases between them. This CDR3 has 15 residues. The CDR3 DNA reads as TGTGCCAGCAGCATCCGGGACAAATCCTACAATGAGCAGTTCTTC. It yields the protein CASSIRDKSYNEQFF. The whole variable domain, remainder taken from reference TRBV7-2 and TRBJ2-1, is GAGVSQSPSNKVTEKGKDVELRCDPISGHTALYWYRQSLGQGLEFLIYFQGNSAPDKSGLPSDRFSAERTGGSVSTLTIQRTQQEDSAVYLCASSIRDKSYNEQFFGPGTRLTVL.

The chain joins TRBV24-1 to TRBJ1-1; D is unresolved. Germline lookup yields CDR1 KGHDR and CDR2 SFDVKD. Trimming took off 4 bases at V and 1 base at J, with 6 bases between the two ends. This CDR3 comprises 13 residues. CDR3 DNA sequence: TGTGCCACCAGTGAGGATGGGAACACTGAAGCTTTCTTT. Translated, it gives CATSEDGNTEAFF.

Many counts were recorded for this clonotype. The rearrangement links TRBV7-9 to TRBJ2-1; 8 bases line up with TRBD2. With 1 base clipped from V and 9 bases from J, the junction kept 5 bases outside the gene matches. CDR3 length: 14 residues. CDR1 is SEHNR and CDR2 is FQNEAQ in the germline V gene (reference sequence). The CDR3 loop reads CASSLDRLASEQFF. The CDR3, as DNA: TGTGCCAGCAGCTTAGACCGACTAGCGTCTGAGCAGTTCTTC.

The chain links TRBV5-5 to TRBJ2-1; tentative D call: TRBD2 (6 bases). V was trimmed by 4 bases and J by 10 bases, leaving 18 bases between them. The germline V gene encodes CDR1 SGHKS and CDR2 YYEKEE (reference sequence). This CDR3 contains 14 residues. CDR3 sequence: CASSDREARLEQFF. The CDR3 DNA sequence: TGTGCCAGCAGCGATAGGGAGGCTCGTCTAGAGCAGTTCTTC.

This clonotype has only a few counts. The chain links TRBV27 to TRBJ2-7; 7 nucleotides match TRBD1. V was pared by 2 bases and J by 6 bases, with 7 bases of the junction left unmatched. CDR1 and CDR2 from the germline V gene are MNHEY and SMNVEV (reference sequence). The CDR3 is 14 residues long. For the CDR3, the DNA is TGTGCCAGCAGTTTAAGGACAGGCCTGTTCGAGCAGTACTTC. It encodes CASSLRTGLFEQYF.

This clonotype was found a few times. The chain uses TRBV7-2 and TRBJ2-1; unclear D gene. The germline gives CDR1 SGHTA, CDR2 FQGNSA. V lost 4 bases and J 8 bases, leaving 9 bases between the germline ends. This CDR3 comprises 12 residues. The DNA of the CDR3 is TGTGCCAGCAGCTGGGCTCCCGATGAGCAGTTCTTC. Protein: CASSWAPDEQFF.

This clonotype was recorded many times. The rearrangement joins TRBV7-9 to TRBJ2-7; TRBD1 matches 7 bases. This CDR3 has 14 residues. Germline V lookup: CDR1 SEHNR, CDR2 FQNEAQ (reference sequence). V lost 8 bases to trimming and J lost 5 bases; unmatched junction nucleotides: 12. CDR3 in DNA: TGTGCCAGCCAGGGTGACAGGGATAGAAACGAGCAGTACTTC. This encodes CASQGDRDRNEQYF.